This T cell receptor beta chain comes out of a study of blood T cells in healthy people across ages (dated by TCRdb to 2015 to 2017). Notes on the research overall: Template switching captured roughly one uniquely barcoded TCR beta cDNA molecule per two T cells in model experiments. The study measured age-related changes in TCR beta repertoire diversity using deep sequencing normalized with unique cDNA molecular identifiers. Donors of different ages were randomly distributed across sequencing lanes to avoid experimental bias. The donors were split into four age groups: young (average 16 years), middle-aged (39), aged (over 55) and long-lived (over 80). The study analyzed two additional independent replicas of 1 million unique cDNA reads from the same blood draw for two donors, one aged 18 to 29 and one aged 80 or older. Summary of the overall study and its limitations: Estimates of total diversity based on one million sequenced T cells were regarded as lower bounds and as underestimates. Because donor CMV infection status was unknown, age-related changes in expanded clonotypes were potentially confounded. The long-lived group showed more naive CD4+ T cells, fewer expanded clones and increased TCR diversity than the aged group, suggesting age selection. Bulk unsorted PBMC profiling prevented conclusive comparison of naive and antigen-experienced compartments. Observed TCR beta diversity correlated strongly with the percentage of naive T cells measured by flow cytometry. Observed TCR beta diversity per million T cells fell roughly linearly with age, and a significant reduction was already apparent by age approximately 40.

The library was generated by 5' RACE. Sequenced using an Illumina HiSeq 2500. A second PCR of about 6 to 12 cycles was performed with a sample-barcoded 5' primer and a J-beta primer mix. A template-switch 5' adaptor carrying 12 random nucleotides introduced a unique molecular identifier onto each TCR beta cDNA molecule. Each sample yielded at least 2.5 million CDR3-containing paired-end reads. All of the RNA was converted into first-strand cDNA using the Mint cDNA synthesis kit, with a TRBC-specific oligonucleotide serving as the primer. Following uracil-DNA glycosylase treatment, all cDNA underwent a first 18-cycle PCR with the universal primers M1SS and BC2_uni_R. As for the original processing: Normalization of each sample was performed by random selection of 1 million high-quality reads, each carrying a distinct molecular identifier. Reads with shared molecular identifiers were discarded instead of being binned into consensus sequences. MiTCR, set to a Q25 quality threshold and the strictest error-elimination algorithm, was used for CDR3 identification, clonotype clustering and error correction. A nonparametric unseen species model with Euler transformation was used to estimate a lower bound on total TCR beta diversity. TCRdb took the public reads, trimmed them with fastp at Q25, ran MiXCR for clone calling and kept in-frame beta chains. Rows with a matching CDR3 protein are joined into one entry that keeps the most common DNA and genes. The authors' filters were not applied to this entry. The sample table shows 650,000 to 800,000 distinct CDR3 sequences, and around 43% are seen once. Roughly 19% of the sample goes to the ten largest clones.

For this clonotype: Its binding antigen is unknown. The input lacks base qualities; no much larger clone sits a single base away.

Systemically healthy Caucasian individuals from Russia, 35 to 50 in total and aged roughly 6 to 90 years, were included as donors. Each donor gave about 9.8 milliliters of peripheral blood, drawn into EDTA-treated Vacutainer tubes. Ficoll-Paque density-gradient centrifugation was used to isolate PBMCs, with at least 7 million per sample. Trizol reagent was used to extract total RNA from PBMCs, with at least 6 micrograms per sample. Naive CD45RAhigh/CD27high T cell percentages were measured by flow cytometry on a PBMC aliquot from every donor. Sequenced input: blood. The source is a man in his sixties in good health.

The CDR3 reads CSAPPGVQGYNEQFF. The nucleotide sequence is TGCAGTGCTCCACCTGGGGTACAGGGGTACAATGAGCAGTTCTTC. The chain couples TRBV20-1 to TRBJ2-1; 7 junctional bases match TRBD1. V is trimmed back by 5 bases and J by 4 bases, and the junction contains 11 bases that no gene match accounts for. The germline V gene encodes CDR1 DFQATT and CDR2 SNEGSKA (reference sequence). From cysteine to phenylalanine, the CDR3 is 15 amino acids long. The read is trimmed to its CDR3 DNA, 45 bases read in frame from base 1.